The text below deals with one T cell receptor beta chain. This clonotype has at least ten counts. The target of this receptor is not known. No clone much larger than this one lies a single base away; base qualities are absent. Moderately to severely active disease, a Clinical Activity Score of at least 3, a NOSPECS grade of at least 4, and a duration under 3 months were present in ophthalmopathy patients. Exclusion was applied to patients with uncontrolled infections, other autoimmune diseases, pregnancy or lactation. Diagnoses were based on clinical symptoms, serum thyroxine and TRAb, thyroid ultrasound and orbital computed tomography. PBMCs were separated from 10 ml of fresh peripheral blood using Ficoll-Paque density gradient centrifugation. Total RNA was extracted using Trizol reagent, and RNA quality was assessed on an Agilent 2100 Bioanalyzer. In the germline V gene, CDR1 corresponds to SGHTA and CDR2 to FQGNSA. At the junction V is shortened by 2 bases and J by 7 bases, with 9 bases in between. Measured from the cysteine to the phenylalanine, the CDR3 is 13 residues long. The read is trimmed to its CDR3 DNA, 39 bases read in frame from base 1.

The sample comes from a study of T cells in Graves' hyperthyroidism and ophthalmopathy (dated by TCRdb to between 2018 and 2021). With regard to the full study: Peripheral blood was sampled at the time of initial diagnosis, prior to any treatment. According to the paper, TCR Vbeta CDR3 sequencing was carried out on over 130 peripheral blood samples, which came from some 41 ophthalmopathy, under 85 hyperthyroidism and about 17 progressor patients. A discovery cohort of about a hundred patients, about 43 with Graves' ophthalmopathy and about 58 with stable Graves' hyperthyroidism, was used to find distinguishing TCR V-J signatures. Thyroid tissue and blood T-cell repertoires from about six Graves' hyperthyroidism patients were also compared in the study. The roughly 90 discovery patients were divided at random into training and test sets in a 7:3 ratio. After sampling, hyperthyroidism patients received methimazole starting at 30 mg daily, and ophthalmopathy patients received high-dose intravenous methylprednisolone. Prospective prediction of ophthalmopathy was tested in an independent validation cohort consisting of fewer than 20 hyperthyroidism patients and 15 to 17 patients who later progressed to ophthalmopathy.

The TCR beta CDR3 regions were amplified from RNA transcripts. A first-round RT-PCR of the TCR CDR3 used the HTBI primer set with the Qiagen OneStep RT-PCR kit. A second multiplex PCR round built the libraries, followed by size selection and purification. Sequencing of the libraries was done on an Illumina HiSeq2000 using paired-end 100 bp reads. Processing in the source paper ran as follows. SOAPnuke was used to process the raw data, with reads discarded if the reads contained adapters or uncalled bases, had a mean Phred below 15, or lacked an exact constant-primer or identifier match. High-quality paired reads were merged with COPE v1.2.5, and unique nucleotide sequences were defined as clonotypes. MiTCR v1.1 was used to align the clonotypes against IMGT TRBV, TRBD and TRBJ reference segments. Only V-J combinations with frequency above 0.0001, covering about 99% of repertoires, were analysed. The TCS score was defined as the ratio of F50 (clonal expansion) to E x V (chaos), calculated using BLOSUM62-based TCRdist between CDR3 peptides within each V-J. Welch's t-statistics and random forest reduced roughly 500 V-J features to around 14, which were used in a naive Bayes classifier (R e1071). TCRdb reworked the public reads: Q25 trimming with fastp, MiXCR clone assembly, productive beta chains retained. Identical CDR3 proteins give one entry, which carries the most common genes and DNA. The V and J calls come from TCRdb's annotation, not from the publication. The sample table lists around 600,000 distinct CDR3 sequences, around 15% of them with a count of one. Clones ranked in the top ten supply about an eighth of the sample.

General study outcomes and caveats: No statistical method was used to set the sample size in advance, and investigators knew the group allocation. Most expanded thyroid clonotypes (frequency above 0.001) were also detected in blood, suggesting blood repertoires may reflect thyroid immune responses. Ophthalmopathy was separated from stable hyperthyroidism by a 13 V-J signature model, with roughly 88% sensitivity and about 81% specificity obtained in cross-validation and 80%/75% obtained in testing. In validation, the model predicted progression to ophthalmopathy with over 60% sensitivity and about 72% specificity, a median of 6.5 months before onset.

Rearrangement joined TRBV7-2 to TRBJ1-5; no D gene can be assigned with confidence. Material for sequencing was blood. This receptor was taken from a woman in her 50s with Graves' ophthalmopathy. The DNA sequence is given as TGTGCCAGCAGCTTATCCGGGAAGCAGCCCCAGCATTTT. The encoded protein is CASSLSGKQPQHF.